These 10 T cell receptor beta chains share one sample of origin, sequenced in a study of T cell changes during pregnancy in multiple sclerosis. TCRdb's table, derived via immunoSEQ multiplex PCR, lists solely in-frame clones and lacks some. This sample has 35,000 or so clones; approximately 91% occur once, and the top ten carry almost 4.5%. The sequencing used peripheral blood, collected in the second trimester of pregnancy. These receptors all stem from a female donor in good health, enrolled as a control in a pregnancy study.

The gene calls are TRBV11-2 and TRBJ2-1; 11 bases agree with TRBD2. The germline gives CDR1 SGHAT, CDR2 FQNNGV. This CDR3 contains 16 residues. Germline trimming cut 1 base from V and 4 bases from J; bases unmatched to any gene: 3. The CDR3 DNA is TGTGCCAGCAGCTTAGCGGGACTAGCGGAGTACAATGAGCAGTTCTTC. Residues: CASSLAGLAEYNEQFF.

The chain couples TRBV9 to TRBJ2-3; 9 bases line up with TRBD1. The CDR3 covers 13 residues. In germline, CDR1 is SGDLS, CDR2 YYNGEE. The trim removed 4 bases at V and 10 bases at J, leaving 7 bases unmatched. The CDR3 sequence: CASSSGQGGSQYF. Here the CDR3 DNA reads TGTGCCAGCAGCTCGGGACAGGGAGGATCGCAGTATTTT.

The chain has TRBV28 and TRBJ1-4; 9 nucleotides align to TRBD1. The CDR3 is 15 residues long. Unmatched junction bases numbered 8, after V lost 4 bases and J lost 8 bases. The germline CDR1 and CDR2 sequences are MDHEN and SYDVKM. The CDR3 region has the DNA TGTGCCAGCAGTTATACAACAGGGGGCGCGGAAAAACTGTTTTTT. Encoded protein: CASSYTTGGAEKLFF.

Turning to this clone: A read error may produce the germline difference seen at one junction end. The chain is built from TRBV6-6 and TRBJ2-7, with D maybe TRBD2 (6 bases). The CDR3 contains 13 residues. Germline V CDR1 and CDR2: MNHNY, SVGAGI (reference sequence). This chain's CDR3 is CASTAGPPYEQYF. CDR3 sequence (DNA): TGCGCCAGCACCGCGGGACCTCCCTACGAGCAGTACTTC.

J is TRBJ2-1 and V is TRBV5-6; D is undetermined. The CDR3 has 13 residues. Germline CDR1 SGHDT, CDR2 YYEEEE. V was pared by 1 base and J by 10 bases, with 12 bases between. CDR3 in DNA: TGTGCCAGCAGCTTGTGGTGGGCAGAGGAGCAGTTCTTC. Amino acid sequence: CASSLWWAEEQFF.

This chain links TRBV6-5 with TRBJ1-6, with TRBD1 identical over 8 bases. J gave up 10 bases and V 6 bases, and 8 bases lay outside the gene matches. This CDR3 has 14 residues. Germline V CDR1 and CDR2: MNHEY, SVGAGI. In nucleotides, the CDR3 is TGTGCCAGCAGCCGCGCGGGACAGGAGTCACCCCTCCACTTT. Protein sequence: CASSRAGQESPLHF.

The chain couples TRBV6-5 to TRBJ2-7, with TRBD1 matching 11 bases. Per germline, CDR1 MNHEY and CDR2 SVGAGI. The V segment lost 4 bases and the J segment 9 bases; nucleotides outside the gene matches: 2. This CDR3 spans 12 amino acids. CDR3 sequence reads: CASSWTGGGQYF. The CDR3 DNA is TGTGCCAGCAGTTGGACAGGGGGCGGGCAGTACTTC.

The V call is TRBV28, the J call TRBJ2-7; maybe TRBD1 (7 bases). Germline lookup yields CDR1 MDHEN and CDR2 SYDVKM. V lost 4 bases and J 0 bases, leaving 16 bases between the germline ends. This CDR3 contains 16 residues. The CDR3, as DNA: TGTGCCAGCAGTTGGGGTGCGGGGACAGACTCCTACGAGCAGTACTTC. The encoded protein is CASSWGAGTDSYEQYF.

V and J are TRBV9 and TRBJ1-6; 8 bases agree with TRBD1. The CDR3 totals 15 residues. The J segment lost 7 bases and the V segment lost 4 bases, leaving 7 bases of the junction unmatched. Per the germline V gene, CDR1 is SGDLS and CDR2 is YYNGEE. For the CDR3, the DNA is TGTGCCAGCAGCCGCGGACAGGGTTTCAATTCACCCCTCCACTTT. Protein: CASSRGQGFNSPLHF.

The chain uses TRBV19 and TRBJ2-2; no definite D call. The V end lost 6 bases, the J end lost 3 bases, and 5 bases lay between the germline ends. CDR1 and CDR2 from the germline V gene are LNHDA and SQIVND (reference sequence). CDR3 length: 12 amino acids. The CDR3: CASSVHTGELFF. The CDR3 nucleotides are TGTGCCAGTAGCGTTCACACCGGGGAGCTGTTTTTT.